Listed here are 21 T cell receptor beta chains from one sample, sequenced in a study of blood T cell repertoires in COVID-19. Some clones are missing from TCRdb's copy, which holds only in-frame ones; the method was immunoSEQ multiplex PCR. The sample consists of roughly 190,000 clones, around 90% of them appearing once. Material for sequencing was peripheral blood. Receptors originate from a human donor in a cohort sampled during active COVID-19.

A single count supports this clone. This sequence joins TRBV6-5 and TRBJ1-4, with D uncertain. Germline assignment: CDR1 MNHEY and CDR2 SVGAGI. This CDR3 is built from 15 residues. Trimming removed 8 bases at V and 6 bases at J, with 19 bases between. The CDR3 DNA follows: TGTGCCAGCGGCCGGGCTTCGAGCGGGGATGAAAAACTGTTTTTT. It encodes CASGRASSGDEKLFF.

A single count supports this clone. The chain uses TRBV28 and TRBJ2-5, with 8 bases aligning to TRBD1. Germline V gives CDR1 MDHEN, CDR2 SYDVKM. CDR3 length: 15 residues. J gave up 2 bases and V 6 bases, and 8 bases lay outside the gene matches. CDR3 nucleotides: TGTGCCAGCAGCCTAGGGACAGGCGAACAAGAGACCCAGTACTTC. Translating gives CASSLGTGEQETQYF.

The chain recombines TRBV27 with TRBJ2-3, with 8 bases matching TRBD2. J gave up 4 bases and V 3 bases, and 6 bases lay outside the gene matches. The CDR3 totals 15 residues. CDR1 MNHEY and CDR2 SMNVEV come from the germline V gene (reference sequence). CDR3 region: CASSFRGGLADTQYF. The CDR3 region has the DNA TGTGCCAGCAGTTTTCGGGGGGGCCTAGCAGATACGCAGTATTTT.

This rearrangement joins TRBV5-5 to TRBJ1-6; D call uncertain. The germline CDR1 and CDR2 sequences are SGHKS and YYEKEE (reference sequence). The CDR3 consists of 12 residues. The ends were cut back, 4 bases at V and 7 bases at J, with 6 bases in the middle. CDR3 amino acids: CASSPTNSPLHF. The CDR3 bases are TGTGCCAGCAGCCCGACAAATTCACCCCTCCACTTT. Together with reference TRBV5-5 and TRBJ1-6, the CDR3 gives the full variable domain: DAGVTQSPTHLIKTRGQQVTLRCSPISGHKSVSWYQQVLGQGPQFIFQYYEKEERGRGNFPDRFSARQFPNYSSELNVNALLLGDSALYLCASSPTNSPLHFGNGTRLTVT.

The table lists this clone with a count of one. In nucleotides, the CDR3 is TGTGCCACCAGTGATTCCCGACGGGGCTATGGCTACACCTTC. Amino acids: CATSDSRRGYGYTF. The chain couples TRBV24-1 to TRBJ1-2; no clear D gene. The CDR3 has 14 amino acids. Germline V gene data show CDR1 as KGHDR and CDR2 as SFDVKD. The V end lost 2 bases, the J end lost 4 bases, and 10 bases lay between the germline ends.

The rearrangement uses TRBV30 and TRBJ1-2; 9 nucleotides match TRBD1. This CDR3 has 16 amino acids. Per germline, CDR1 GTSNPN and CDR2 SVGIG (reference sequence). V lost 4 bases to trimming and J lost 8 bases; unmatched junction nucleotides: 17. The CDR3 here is CAWIPLGTGRGRGYTF. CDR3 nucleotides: TGTGCCTGGATCCCGTTGGGGACAGGGAGGGGTAGAGGCTACACCTTC.

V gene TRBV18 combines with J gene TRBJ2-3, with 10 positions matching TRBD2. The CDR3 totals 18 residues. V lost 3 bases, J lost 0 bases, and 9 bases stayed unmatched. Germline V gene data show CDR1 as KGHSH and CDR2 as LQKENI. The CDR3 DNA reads TGTGCCAGCTCACCGGCTAGCGGGAGACCGTCCAGCACAGATACGCAGTATTTT. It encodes CASSPASGRPSSTDTQYF.

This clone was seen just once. The CDR3 region is CATSRETGLLWNTEAFF. The CDR3 DNA is TGTGCCACCAGCAGGGAAACAGGGCTTTTATGGAACACTGAAGCTTTCTTT. The chain has TRBV15 and TRBJ1-1; a weak D match, TRBD1 (6 bases). Trimming left V 3 bases short and J 1 base short, with 18 bases between. Germline CDR1 reads LNHNV; CDR2 reads YYDKDF (reference sequence). The CDR3 totals 17 residues.

The CDR3 sequence: CASSIGQGAIGELFF. The CDR3 DNA reads TGTGCCAGTAGTATAGGCCAGGGGGCGATCGGGGAGCTGTTTTTT. The chain links TRBV19 to TRBJ2-2; 8 bases agree with TRBD1. CDR1 and CDR2 from the germline V gene are LNHDA and SQIVND (reference sequence). The CDR3 loop spans 15 amino acids. V lost 1 base to trimming and J lost 7 bases; unmatched junction nucleotides: 5. Full variable domain (remainder filled in from reference TRBV19 and TRBJ2-2): DGGITQSPKYLFRKEGQNVTLSCEQNLNHDAMYWYRQDPGQGLRLIYYSQIVNDFQKGDIAEGYSVSREKKESFPLTVTSAQKNPTAFYLCASSIGQGAIGELFFGEGSRLTVL.

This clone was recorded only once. The CDR3 protein is CATRDTHKMISYEQYF. Written as DNA, the CDR3 is TGCGCCACACGGGACACCCACAAAATGATCTCCTACGAGCAGTACTTC. The V gene is TRBV10-1, the J gene TRBJ2-7; D is possibly TRBD1 (6 bases). Looked up from germline, CDR1 is WNHNN and CDR2 is SYGVQD (reference sequence). Trimming removed 10 bases from V and 0 bases from J, with 22 bases in between. The CDR3 length is 16 residues.

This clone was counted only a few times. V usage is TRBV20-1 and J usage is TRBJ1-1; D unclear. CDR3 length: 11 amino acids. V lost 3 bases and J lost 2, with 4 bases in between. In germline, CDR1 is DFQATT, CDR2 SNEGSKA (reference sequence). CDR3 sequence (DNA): TGCAGTGCTAGCGTCAACACTGAAGCTTTCTTT. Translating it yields CSASVNTEAFF.

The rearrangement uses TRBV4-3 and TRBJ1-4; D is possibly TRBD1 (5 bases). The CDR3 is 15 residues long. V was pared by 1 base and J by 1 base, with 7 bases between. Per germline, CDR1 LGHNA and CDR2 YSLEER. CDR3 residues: CASSQVGGTNEKLFF. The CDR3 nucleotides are TGCGCCAGCAGCCAAGTGGGGGGAACTAATGAAAAACTGTTTTTT.

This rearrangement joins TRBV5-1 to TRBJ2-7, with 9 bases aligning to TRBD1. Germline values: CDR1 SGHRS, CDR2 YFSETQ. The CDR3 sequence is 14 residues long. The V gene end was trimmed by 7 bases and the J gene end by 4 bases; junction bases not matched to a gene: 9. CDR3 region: CASGAGTGPYEQYF. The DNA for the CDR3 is TGCGCCAGCGGTGCCGGGACAGGGCCATACGAGCAGTACTTC.

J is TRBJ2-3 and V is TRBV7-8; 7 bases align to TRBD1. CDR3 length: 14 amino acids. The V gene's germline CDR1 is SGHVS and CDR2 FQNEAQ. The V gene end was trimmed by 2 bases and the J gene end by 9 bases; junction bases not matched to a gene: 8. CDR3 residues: CASSLRQGYETQYF. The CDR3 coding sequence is TGTGCCAGCAGCTTACGACAGGGTTATGAGACGCAGTATTTT.

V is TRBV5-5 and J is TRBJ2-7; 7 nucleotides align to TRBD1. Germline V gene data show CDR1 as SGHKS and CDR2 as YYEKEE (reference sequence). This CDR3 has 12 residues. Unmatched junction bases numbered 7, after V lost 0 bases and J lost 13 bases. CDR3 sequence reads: CASSLGQGIFYF. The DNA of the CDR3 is TGTGCCAGCAGCTTGGGACAGGGAATATTTTACTTC.

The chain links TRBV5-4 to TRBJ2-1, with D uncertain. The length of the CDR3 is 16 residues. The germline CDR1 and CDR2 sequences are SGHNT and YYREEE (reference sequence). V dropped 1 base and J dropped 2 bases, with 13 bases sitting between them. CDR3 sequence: CASSLLGSRPYNEQFF. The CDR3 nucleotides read TGTGCCAGCAGCTTGCTCGGGTCTCGGCCCTACAATGAGCAGTTCTTC.

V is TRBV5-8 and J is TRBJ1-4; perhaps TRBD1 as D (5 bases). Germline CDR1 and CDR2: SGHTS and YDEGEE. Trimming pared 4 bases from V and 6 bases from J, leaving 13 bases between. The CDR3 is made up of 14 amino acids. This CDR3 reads CASSPWGVYEKLFF. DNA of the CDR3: TGTGCCAGCAGCCCTTGGGGGGTATATGAAAAACTGTTTTTT.

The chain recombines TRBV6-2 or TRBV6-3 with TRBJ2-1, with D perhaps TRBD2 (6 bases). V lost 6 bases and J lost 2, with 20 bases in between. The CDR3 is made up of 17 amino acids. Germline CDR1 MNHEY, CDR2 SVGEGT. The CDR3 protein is CASSSGLTSGAYNEQFF. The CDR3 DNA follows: TGTGCCAGCAGCTCCGGCCTGACTAGTGGGGCCTACAATGAGCAGTTCTTC.

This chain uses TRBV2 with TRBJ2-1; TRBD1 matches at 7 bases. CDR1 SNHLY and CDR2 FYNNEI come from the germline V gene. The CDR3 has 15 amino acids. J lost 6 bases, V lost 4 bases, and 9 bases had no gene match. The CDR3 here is CASSGWVAGGNEQFF. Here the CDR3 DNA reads TGTGCCAGCAGTGGATGGGTAGCAGGGGGCAATGAGCAGTTCTTC.

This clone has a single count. The CDR3 loop is CSGLGGTGNTIYF. The CDR3 region has the DNA TGCAGCGGTCTGGGGGGGACTGGAAACACCATATATTTT. This sequence joins TRBV29-1 and TRBJ1-3; D is possibly TRBD1 (5 bases). Germline V lookup: CDR1 SQVTM, CDR2 ANQGSEA. The CDR3 contains 13 residues. V shed 7 bases and J shed 2 bases, with 12 bases lying between them.

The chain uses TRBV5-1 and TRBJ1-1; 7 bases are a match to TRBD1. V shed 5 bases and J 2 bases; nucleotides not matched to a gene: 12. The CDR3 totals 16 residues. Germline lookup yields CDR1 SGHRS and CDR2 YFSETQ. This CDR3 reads CASRYRDSPLNTEAFF. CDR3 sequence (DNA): TGCGCCAGCAGATACCGGGACAGCCCTTTAAACACTGAAGCTTTCTTT.